The rows below give T cell receptor beta chains drawn from one sample of a study of cytomegalovirus exposure and HLA in healthy donors. Data came from immunoSEQ multiplex PCR; TCRdb stores just in-frame clones and leaves some out. The sample gives approximately 100,000 clones, approximately 80% of which show up once; around 5% is in the top ten. The sequenced material came from PBMCs. All receptors derive from a young woman in good health and CMV-seropositive. Both conserved end residues are part of each CDR3. A D gene is named only where the DNA matches it firmly. The listing skips clone size in some rows; elsewhere it reads once, few, many or a size class.

V gene	J gene	D gene	clone size	CDR3 length	CDR3 protein	CDR3 DNA
TRBV13	TRBJ1-5	TRBD1	NA	14	CASSRGQGSQPQHF	TGTGCCAGCAGCCGCGGACAGGGGAGCCAGCCCCAGCATTTT
TRBV6-1	TRBJ1-3	NA	few	15	CASSGVGTGGNTIYF	TGTGCCAGCAGTGGCGTCGGGACTGGGGGAAACACCATATATTTT
TRBV30	TRBJ2-5	TRBD1	NA	13	CAWSLGQGETQYF	TGTGCCTGGAGCCTGGGACAGGGAGAGACCCAGTACTTC
TRBV9	TRBJ2-1	NA	NA	16	CASSGTIAAAYNEQFF	TGTGCCAGCAGCGGAACGATAGCGGCCGCCTACAATGAGCAGTTCTTC
TRBV29-1	TRBJ2-3	TRBD2	NA	16	CSVQYPGTSGTDTQYF	TGCAGCGTGCAATATCCCGGGACTAGCGGCACAGATACGCAGTATTTT
TRBV4-1	TRBJ2-1	NA	few	18	CASSQLPTGRDNGYEQFF	TGCGCCAGCAGCCAACTGCCGACGGGGCGGGATAACGGGTATGAGCAGTTCTTC
TRBV4-2	TRBJ2-3	TRBD2	NA	14	CASSQTGGADTQYF	TGTGCCAGCAGCCAAACGGGAGGTGCCGATACGCAGTATTTT
TRBV25-1	TRBJ1-1	NA	few	12	CASTHGYTEAFF	TGTGCCAGCACCCACGGTTACACTGAAGCTTTCTTT
TRBV9	TRBJ2-3	TRBD2	NA	15	CASSVMVGGSDTQYF	TGTGCCAGCAGCGTCATGGTGGGGGGGTCAGATACGCAGTATTTT
TRBV2	TRBJ2-5	NA	NA	15	CASILGRGYQETQYF	NA
TRBV5-1	TRBJ2-5	NA	NA	13	CASSSAEQETQYF	TGCGCCAGCAGCTCGGCGGAGCAAGAGACCCAGTACTTC
TRBV10-2	TRBJ2-7	NA	NA	13	CASVRSSLGEQYF	TGCGCCAGCGTACGGTCCTCACTAGGCGAGCAGTACTTC
TRBV9	TRBJ2-6	NA	NA	16	CASSVLGASGANVLTF	TGTGCCAGCAGCGTCCTGGGGGCCTCTGGGGCCAACGTCCTGACTTTC
TRBV7-6	TRBJ2-2	NA	NA	15	CASRPGPGDTGELFF	TGTGCCAGCAGACCGGGACCGGGGGACACCGGGGAGCTGTTTTTT
TRBV18	TRBJ2-1	TRBD2	NA	13	CASSPPGDYRQFF	TGTGCCAGCTCACCACCGGGGGACTACCGTCAGTTCTTC
TRBV2	TRBJ2-2	TRBD1	NA	15	CASSDRTGRTGELFF	TGTGCCAGCAGTGATCGGACAGGACGGACCGGGGAGCTGTTTTTT
TRBV30	TRBJ2-5	NA	NA	13	CAWNRGGGETQYF	TGTGCCTGGAACAGGGGAGGCGGAGAGACCCAGTACTTC
TRBV20-1	TRBJ1-1	NA	NA	11	CSERVGAEAFF	TGCAGTGAGAGGGTGGGCGCTGAAGCTTTCTTT
TRBV28	TRBJ2-7	TRBD2	NA	13	CASSLSGRYEQYF	TGTGCCAGCAGTCTTAGCGGGAGATACGAGCAGTACTTC
TRBV6-1	TRBJ2-3	NA	NA	15	CASKFNPTSTDTQYF	TGTGCCAGCAAGTTCAATCCAACTAGCACAGATACGCAGTATTTT